This T cell receptor beta chain emerged from a study of T cell responses to AZD1222 COVID-19 vaccine. This clone was seen a handful of times. Only in-frame clones appear in the TCRdb table, and some are missing; sequencing was by immunoSEQ multiplex PCR. The table lists about 140,000 clones, about 89% of them singletons, with 4.7% in the top ten. CDR1 and CDR2 (germline): MDHEN, SYDVKM. The CDR3 is 15 amino acids. V lost 5 bases to trimming and J lost 10 bases; unmatched junction nucleotides: 9. Sequenced material: peripheral blood, taken on day 0 of AZD1222 vaccination. The sequence was collected from an adult in good health. The genes are TRBV28 and TRBJ2-3, with 13 bases that match TRBD2. Here the CDR3 reads CASSPRTSGRGAQYF. In nucleotides, the CDR3 is TGTGCCAGCAGTCCACGGACTAGCGGGAGAGGGGCGCAGTATTTT.